A selection of T cell receptor beta chains follows, all from one sample in a study of T cell repertoires in cytomegalovirus infection. TCRdb reprocessed the reads via MiXCR and lists one record per CDR3 protein. The sample carries around 100,000 distinct CDR3 sequences, around 10% recorded once. No cognate antigen is known for these TCRs. Sequences were obtained from PBMCs, sequenced either directly or after in vitro stimulation (not recorded which). Source of these receptors: a human donor in good health (CMV status not recorded). Some clones in this sample may be carry-over from other donors' samples. Both conserved end residues are part of each CDR3. A D gene is named only where the DNA matches it firmly. Part of the rows lack a size; the others show once, few, many or a class for expanded clones.

CDR3 length: 18; J gene: TRBJ2-3; D gene: TRBD2; V gene: TRBV28; clone size: many; CDR3 protein: CASSSPAVLAGVLNTQYF; CDR3 DNA: TGTGCCAGCAGTTCCCCCGCGGTGCTAGCGGGAGTTCTAAATACGCAGTATTTT
CDR3 length: 16; J gene: TRBJ2-2; D gene: NA; V gene: TRBV24-1; clone size: few; CDR3 protein: CATSEPYGQTTGELFF; CDR3 DNA: TGTGCCACCAGTGAACCCTACGGGCAGACCACCGGGGAGCTGTTTTTT
CDR3 length: 12; J gene: TRBJ2-3; D gene: NA; V gene: TRBV7-8; clone size: many; CDR3 protein: CASSLGTDTQYF; CDR3 DNA: TGTGCCAGCAGCTTGGGGACCGATACGCAGTATTTT
CDR3 length: 16; J gene: TRBJ2-1; D gene: NA; V gene: TRBV5-1; clone size: few; CDR3 protein: CASRRTLANSYNEQFF; CDR3 DNA: TGCGCCAGCAGGCGCACTCTAGCGAACTCCTACAATGAGCAGTTCTTC
CDR3 length: 13; J gene: TRBJ1-6; D gene: NA; V gene: TRBV6-6; clone size: few; CDR3 protein: CASSYSKDSPLHF; CDR3 DNA: TGTGCCAGCAGTTACTCGAAAGATTCACCCCTCCACTTT
CDR3 length: 14; J gene: TRBJ1-1; D gene: NA; V gene: TRBV6-2/TRBV6-3; clone size: many; CDR3 protein: CASSWGRRPLHAFF; CDR3 DNA: TGTGCCAGCAGTTGGGGCAGGCGACCACTGCACGCTTTCTTT
CDR3 length: 16; J gene: TRBJ2-1; D gene: NA; V gene: TRBV7-2; clone size: many; CDR3 protein: CASSPAGTRSYNEQFF; CDR3 DNA: TGTGCCAGCAGCCCCGCGGGGACCCGCTCCTACAATGAGCAGTTCTTC
CDR3 length: 15; J gene: TRBJ2-1; D gene: NA; V gene: TRBV7-2; clone size: NA; CDR3 protein: CSSSLEGQPYNEQFF; CDR3 DNA: TGTTCCAGCAGCTTAGAGGGGCAGCCCTACAATGAGCAGTTCTTC
CDR3 length: 13; J gene: TRBJ1-5; D gene: NA; V gene: TRBV19; clone size: many; CDR3 protein: CASSYRSNQPQHF; CDR3 DNA: TGTGCCAGTAGTTATAGGAGCAATCAGCCCCAGCATTTT
CDR3 length: 15; J gene: TRBJ2-3; D gene: NA; V gene: TRBV19; clone size: few; CDR3 protein: CASSIKRSGTDTQYF; CDR3 DNA: TGTGCCAGTAGTATTAAGCGTTCCGGCACAGATACGCAGTATTTT
CDR3 length: 13; J gene: TRBJ1-1; D gene: NA; V gene: TRBV7-2; clone size: few; CDR3 protein: CASSPRGASEAFF; CDR3 DNA: TGTGCCAGCAGCCCCCGGGGGGCCTCTGAAGCTTTCTTT
CDR3 length: 15; J gene: TRBJ2-7; D gene: TRBD1; V gene: TRBV25-1; clone size: NA; CDR3 protein: CASSGDRAYSYEQYF; CDR3 DNA: TGTGCCAGCAGTGGGGACAGGGCTTATTCCTACGAGCAGTACTTC
CDR3 length: 16; J gene: TRBJ1-4; D gene: TRBD1; V gene: TRBV28; clone size: many; CDR3 protein: CASSEGTGIDGEKLFF; CDR3 DNA: TGTGCCAGCAGTGAAGGGACAGGGATCGACGGTGAAAAACTGTTTTTT
CDR3 length: 14; J gene: TRBJ1-4; D gene: NA; V gene: TRBV5-4; clone size: few; CDR3 protein: CASSLGVANEKLFF; CDR3 DNA: TGTGCCAGCAGCTTGGGGGTTGCTAATGAAAAACTGTTTTTT
CDR3 length: 14; J gene: TRBJ1-3; D gene: NA; V gene: TRBV7-2; clone size: many; CDR3 protein: CASSLGWSGNTIYF; CDR3 DNA: TGTGCCAGCAGCTTAGGGTGGTCTGGAAACACCATATATTTT
CDR3 length: 14; J gene: TRBJ2-2; D gene: NA; V gene: TRBV6-6; clone size: few; CDR3 protein: CASSDYRVEGELFF; CDR3 DNA: TGTGCCAGCAGCGATTACAGGGTAGAGGGGGAGCTGTTTTTT
CDR3 length: 12; J gene: TRBJ2-3; D gene: NA; V gene: TRBV7-2; clone size: few; CDR3 protein: CTSARGADTQYF; CDR3 DNA: TGTACGAGCGCTAGGGGTGCAGATACGCAGTATTTT
CDR3 length: 12; J gene: TRBJ2-7; D gene: NA; V gene: TRBV7-9; clone size: many; CDR3 protein: CASSYPLGEQYF; CDR3 DNA: TGTGCCAGCAGCTACCCCCTGGGGGAGCAGTACTTC
CDR3 length: 15; J gene: TRBJ2-1; D gene: NA; V gene: TRBV20-1; clone size: few; CDR3 protein: CSASRLVPPYNEQFF; CDR3 DNA: TGCAGTGCTAGTAGGCTCGTCCCCCCCTACAATGAGCAGTTCTTC
CDR3 length: 13; J gene: TRBJ1-1; D gene: TRBD1; V gene: TRBV7-2; clone size: many; CDR3 protein: CASSTGTGPEAFF; CDR3 DNA: TGTGCCAGCAGCACAGGGACAGGGCCTGAAGCTTTCTTT
CDR3 length: 14; J gene: TRBJ1-1; D gene: NA; V gene: TRBV7-6; clone size: NA; CDR3 protein: CASSQIGGLTEAFF; CDR3 DNA: TGTGCCAGCAGCCAGATCGGGGGGTTGACTGAAGCTTTCTTT
CDR3 length: 17; J gene: TRBJ1-6; D gene: NA; V gene: TRBV4-3; clone size: NA; CDR3 protein: CASSHAFFGGVDSPLHF; CDR3 DNA: TGCGCCAGCAGCCATGCATTTTTCGGGGGCGTTGATTCACCCCTCCACTTT
CDR3 length: 14; J gene: TRBJ2-2; D gene: NA; V gene: TRBV2; clone size: NA; CDR3 protein: CASSDQGDTGELFF; CDR3 DNA: TGTGCCAGCAGTGATCAGGGCGACACCGGGGAGCTGTTTTTT
CDR3 length: 15; J gene: TRBJ2-1; D gene: NA; V gene: TRBV5-4; clone size: few; CDR3 protein: CASSWGLAPNNEQFF; CDR3 DNA: TGTGCCAGCAGCTGGGGACTTGCGCCGAACAATGAGCAGTTCTTC
CDR3 length: 15; J gene: TRBJ2-1; D gene: TRBD2; V gene: TRBV7-2; clone size: many; CDR3 protein: CASSSRLGRVGEQFF; CDR3 DNA: TGTGCCAGCAGCTCTAGATTGGGGAGGGTGGGTGAGCAGTTCTTC
CDR3 length: 16; J gene: TRBJ1-4; D gene: TRBD1; V gene: TRBV6-6; clone size: NA; CDR3 protein: CASRGTGAGTNEKLFF; CDR3 DNA: TGTGCCAGCAGGGGGACAGGGGCAGGCACTAATGAAAAACTGTTTTTT
CDR3 length: 15; J gene: TRBJ2-7; D gene: NA; V gene: TRBV7-9; clone size: NA; CDR3 protein: CASSLARDGSREQYF; CDR3 DNA: TGTGCCAGCAGCTTAGCCAGGGACGGCTCCAGGGAGCAGTACTTC
CDR3 length: 17; J gene: TRBJ1-3; D gene: NA; V gene: TRBV15; clone size: NA; CDR3 protein: CATSRAGAGSEGNTIYF; CDR3 DNA: TGTGCCACCAGCAGAGCTGGGGCAGGGTCCGAGGGAAACACCATATATTTT
CDR3 length: 14; J gene: TRBJ1-1; D gene: NA; V gene: TRBV15; clone size: NA; CDR3 protein: CATSRDGLLGEAFF; CDR3 DNA: TGTGCCACCAGCAGAGATGGTCTCCTGGGTGAAGCTTTCTTT
CDR3 length: 15; J gene: TRBJ1-6; D gene: TRBD1; V gene: TRBV7-2; clone size: many; CDR3 protein: CASSTRTGYNSPLHF; CDR3 DNA: TGTGCCAGCAGCACCCGGACAGGGTATAATTCACCCCTCCACTTT
CDR3 length: 14; J gene: TRBJ2-7; D gene: NA; V gene: TRBV7-8; clone size: many; CDR3 protein: CASSLGLGVYEQYF; CDR3 DNA: TGTGCCAGCAGCTTAGGTTTAGGGGTCTACGAGCAGTACTTC
CDR3 length: 14; J gene: TRBJ1-4; D gene: NA; V gene: TRBV7-6; clone size: many; CDR3 protein: CASSLWATNEKLFF; CDR3 DNA: TGTGCCAGCAGCTTATGGGCAACTAATGAAAAACTGTTTTTT
CDR3 length: 13; J gene: TRBJ1-6; D gene: NA; V gene: TRBV28; clone size: few; CDR3 protein: CASSLDRRSPLHF; CDR3 DNA: TGTGCCAGCAGTTTAGACAGGCGTTCACCCCTCCACTTT
CDR3 length: 15; J gene: TRBJ1-3; D gene: NA; V gene: TRBV7-2; clone size: many; CDR3 protein: CASSLSWGNRDTIYF; CDR3 DNA: TGTGCCAGCAGCTTAAGTTGGGGGAATAGGGACACCATATATTTT
CDR3 length: 15; J gene: TRBJ2-1; D gene: TRBD2; V gene: TRBV7-3; clone size: few; CDR3 protein: CASSLGASGANEQFF; CDR3 DNA: TGTGCCAGCAGCTTAGGAGCTAGCGGGGCGAATGAGCAGTTCTTC
CDR3 length: 12; J gene: TRBJ1-1; D gene: NA; V gene: TRBV7-2; clone size: NA; CDR3 protein: CASSLGTRQAFF; CDR3 DNA: TGTGCCAGCAGCCTTGGGACAAGGCAAGCTTTCTTT
CDR3 length: 17; J gene: TRBJ2-4; D gene: TRBD2; V gene: TRBV6-2/TRBV6-3; clone size: few; CDR3 protein: CASSYSPTSGSINIQYF; CDR3 DNA: TGTGCCAGCAGTTACTCTCCTACTAGCGGGAGTATCAACATTCAGTACTTC
CDR3 length: 14; J gene: TRBJ2-5; D gene: NA; V gene: TRBV6-2/TRBV6-3; clone size: many; CDR3 protein: CASSYSGGVKTQYF; CDR3 DNA: TGTGCCAGCAGTTACTCAGGGGGGGTGAAGACCCAGTACTTC
CDR3 length: 19; J gene: TRBJ1-5; D gene: NA; V gene: TRBV7-9; clone size: few; CDR3 protein: CASSPRRDLNVGNNQPQHF; CDR3 DNA: TGTGCCAGCAGCCCACGCCGGGACTTAAACGTAGGTAACAATCAGCCCCAGCATTTT
CDR3 length: 13; J gene: TRBJ2-5; D gene: NA; V gene: TRBV12-3/TRBV12-4; clone size: NA; CDR3 protein: CASTMGAGETQYF; CDR3 DNA: TGTGCCAGCACCATGGGGGCCGGGGAGACCCAGTACTTC
CDR3 length: 13; J gene: TRBJ2-5; D gene: NA; V gene: TRBV2; clone size: NA; CDR3 protein: CASKSVAEETQYF; CDR3 DNA: TGTGCCAGCAAGTCGGTGGCGGAAGAGACCCAGTACTTC
CDR3 length: 14; J gene: TRBJ2-5; D gene: TRBD2; V gene: TRBV7-1; clone size: NA; CDR3 protein: CASRGSGMSETQYF; CDR3 DNA: TGTGCCAGCAGAGGTAGCGGGATGTCAGAGACCCAGTACTTC
CDR3 length: 16; J gene: TRBJ1-1; D gene: TRBD1; V gene: TRBV2; clone size: many; CDR3 protein: CASSGQGSVMNTEAFF; CDR3 DNA: TGTGCCAGCAGTGGACAGGGATCCGTTATGAACACTGAAGCTTTCTTT
CDR3 length: 14; J gene: TRBJ2-4; D gene: NA; V gene: TRBV11-2; clone size: NA; CDR3 protein: CASSQSRLVGIQYF; CDR3 DNA: TGTGCCAGCAGCCAGAGCCGACTAGTGGGCATTCAGTACTTC
CDR3 length: 13; J gene: TRBJ2-1; D gene: NA; V gene: TRBV5-6; clone size: NA; CDR3 protein: CASSLGRHNEQFF; CDR3 DNA: TGTGCCAGCAGCTTGGGAAGACACAATGAGCAGTTCTTC
CDR3 length: 16; J gene: TRBJ2-1; D gene: NA; V gene: TRBV7-6; clone size: few; CDR3 protein: CASSLQGSGSYNEQFF; CDR3 DNA: TGTGCCAGCAGCTTACAGGGGAGCGGTTCCTACAATGAGCAGTTCTTC
CDR3 length: 14; J gene: TRBJ1-2; D gene: NA; V gene: TRBV7-9; clone size: many; CDR3 protein: CASSLWAVRDGYTF; CDR3 DNA: TGTGCCAGCAGCTTATGGGCTGTCCGCGATGGCTACACCTTC
CDR3 length: 14; J gene: TRBJ2-7; D gene: NA; V gene: TRBV7-9; clone size: many; CDR3 protein: CASSLAASAYEQYF; CDR3 DNA: TGTGCCAGCAGCTTAGCAGCGTCAGCCTACGAGCAGTACTTC
CDR3 length: 13; J gene: TRBJ2-2; D gene: NA; V gene: TRBV7-9; clone size: few; CDR3 protein: CASSFDTTGELFF; CDR3 DNA: TGTGCCAGCAGCTTCGACACAACCGGGGAGCTGTTTTTT
CDR3 length: 14; J gene: TRBJ1-1; D gene: NA; V gene: TRBV12-3/TRBV12-4; clone size: NA; CDR3 protein: CASTPGQGPAEAFF; CDR3 DNA: TGTGCCAGCACCCCAGGGCAGGGACCGGCCGAAGCTTTCTTT
CDR3 length: 16; J gene: TRBJ2-1; D gene: NA; V gene: TRBV4-3; clone size: few; CDR3 protein: CASSQDSRGSYNEQFF; CDR3 DNA: TGCGCCAGCAGCCAAGATTCCAGGGGCTCCTACAATGAGCAGTTCTTC